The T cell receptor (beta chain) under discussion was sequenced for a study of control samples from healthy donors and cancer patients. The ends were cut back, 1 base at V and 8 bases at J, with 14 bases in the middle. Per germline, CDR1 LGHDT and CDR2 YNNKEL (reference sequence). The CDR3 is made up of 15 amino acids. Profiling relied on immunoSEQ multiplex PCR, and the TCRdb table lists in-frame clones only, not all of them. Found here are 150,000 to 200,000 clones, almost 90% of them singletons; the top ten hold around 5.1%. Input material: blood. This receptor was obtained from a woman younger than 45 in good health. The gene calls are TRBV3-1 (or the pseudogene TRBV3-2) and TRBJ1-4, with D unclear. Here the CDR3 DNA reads TGTGCCAGCAGCCAAGCCCAGGCAGGCCGGGAAAAACTGTTTTTT. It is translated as CASSQAQAGREKLFF.